This T cell receptor (beta chain) was sequenced for a study of OX40 agonist ivuxolimab in advanced cancers. Study-wide context: Ivuxolimab was an agonistic, fully human IgG2 monoclonal antibody directed against OX40 (CD134), a costimulatory receptor. Intravenous ivuxolimab was administered to patients every 2 weeks at six dose levels: 0.01, 0.1, 0.3, 1.5, 3 and 10 mg/kg. Among the approximately 50 dose-escalation patients, 19 had hepatocellular carcinoma, approximately 15 melanoma, 9 renal cell carcinoma and 9 head and neck cancer. The dose-escalation cohort was around 83% male with a mean age of roughly 62 years, ranging from roughly 23 to 90. Prior anti-PD-1, anti-PD-L1 or anti-CTLA-4 therapy was permitted, and 40% to 50% of dose-escalation patients had received checkpoint inhibitors. Partial responses occurred in three dose-escalation patients, of whom one had hepatocellular carcinoma and two had cutaneous melanoma. The point of sequencing TCRbeta in the periphery was to test whether ivuxolimab changed TCR sequence diversity and drove clonal T-cell expansion. The paper reports the monotherapy dose-escalation portion (N of about 50 patients) of the phase I ivuxolimab trial.

The paper as a whole reports these results and caveats: After ivuxolimab, more expanded clones were found on average in CD8+ T cells than in CD4+ T cells. At doses of 0.1 to 3.0 mg/kg, clonal expansion of both CD4+ and CD8+ T cells in blood was seen between baseline and week 6. In the 0.1-3.0 mg/kg groups, partial responders had among the lowest normalized peripheral clonal expansion, particularly in CD8+ T cells. Low levels of normalized T-cell clonal expansion were also shown by some nonresponding patients. The antigen specificity of the peripheral T cells that underwent clonal expansion was not determined.

For sequencing of the TCRbeta CDR3 region, genomic DNA was extracted from the sorted cells. The immunoSEQ Assay was used for sequencing of TCRbeta CDR3 regions. The immuneACCESS repertoire file appears here via TCRdb, limited to in-frame rearrangements. These files lack a portion of the clones; in checked studies, under half of the deficit traces to unresolved V genes, and the cause of the others is not known. This sample gives tens of thousands of clones in total; around 93% of them show up just once. Roughly 34% of the sample lies in the top ten. The trial excluded patients who had a history of autoimmune disease or were on systemic immunosuppression. Peripheral blood for TCR sequencing was collected from all dose cohorts at baseline, on cycle 4 day 1, and on cycle 7 day 1. Samples came from an open-label, multicenter, first-in-human phase I dose-escalation trial of ivuxolimab. Adults with locally advanced or metastatic melanoma, renal cell carcinoma, hepatocellular carcinoma or head and neck squamous cell carcinoma were enrolled in the trial. Before TCR sequencing, CD4+ T cells and CD8+ T cells from peripheral blood were sorted into separate populations.

Clipping removes 5 bases from V and 1 base from J, with 5 as the unmatched junction base count. Via the germline V gene, CDR1 is MDHEN and CDR2 SYDVKM. CDR3 length: 14 amino acids, cysteine to phenylalanine. Kept here is only the CDR3 DNA, which spans 42 bases and is read in frame from base 1. Points on this clone: Its antigen is currently not known. There are no base qualities to consult, and no much larger clone falls within one base.

This chain joins TRBV28 to TRBJ2-7; 7 bases in the middle match TRBD2. This sequence originates from an adult with an advanced solid tumor such as melanoma, head and neck, liver or kidney cancer. Sequencing was performed on CD4+ or CD8+ T cells sorted from blood, taken in a trial of the OX40 agonist ivuxolimab. CDR3 protein: CASSHLAESYEQYF. The nucleotide sequence is given as TGTGCCAGCAGTCACCTAGCGGAGTCCTACGAGCAGTACTTC.